The 17 T cell receptor beta chains reported below all come from one sample, sequenced in a study of CD8+CD57+ T cells in acquired aplastic anemia. Template material for TCR beta VDJ and CDR3 profiling consisted of genomic DNA. TCRdb reprocessed the reads via MiXCR and lists one record per CDR3 protein. This sample has approximately 150,000 distinct CDR3 sequences; around half occur once, and the top ten carry 3.2%. Sequencing was done on patients that had shown CD8+CD57+ cell expansion by flow cytometry. Material for sequencing was sorted CD4+, CD8+, or CD8+CD57+ T cells (not recorded which) from PBMCs. Source of these receptors: a human donor with aplastic anemia.

This clonotype was seen a handful of times. A much larger clone differs from this one at a single base, so this may be a read error. The V gene is TRBV11-1, the J gene TRBJ2-5; D may correspond to TRBD1 or TRBD2 (6 bases each). The length of the CDR3 is 14 residues. CDR1 is SGHAT, CDR2 FQDESV, per germline (reference sequence). The CDR3 loop reads CAGSSGAHQETQYF. Written as DNA, the CDR3 is TGTGCCGGCAGCTCGGGGGCCCATCAAGAGACCCAGTACTTC.

This clonotype was recorded at least ten times. The J gene is TRBJ2-7, the V gene TRBV12-3 or TRBV12-4; TRBD2 is a possible D gene (5 bases). Trimming shortened V by 7 bases and J by 0 bases, and 10 bases separated the two germline ends. The length of the CDR3 is 13 residues. CDR3 DNA: TGTGCCAGCACCGACGGGGTCTCCTACGAGCAGTACTTC. Protein product: CASTDGVSYEQYF.

J is TRBJ2-7 and V is TRBV15, with 10 bases fitting TRBD1. Trimming removed 4 bases from V and 0 bases from J; junction bases left unmatched: 3. CDR1 and CDR2 (germline): LNHNV, YYDKDF (reference sequence). The CDR3 length is 15 residues. The DNA for the CDR3 is TGTGCCACCAGCAACGGACAGGGGGGCTCCTACGAGCAGTACTTC. Translation gives CATSNGQGGSYEQYF.

V usage is TRBV29-1 and J usage is TRBJ1-2, with unresolved D. Trimming shortened V by 5 bases and J by 3 bases, and 10 bases separated the two germline ends. This CDR3 has 12 amino acids. Germline V gene lookup returns CDR1 SQVTM and CDR2 ANQGSEA. The CDR3: CSVIPVDYGYTF. CDR3 in DNA: TGCAGCGTTATACCCGTAGACTATGGCTACACCTTC.

The chain is built from TRBV20-1 and TRBJ1-1, with D unresolved. Per the germline V gene, CDR1 is DFQATT and CDR2 is SNEGSKA (reference sequence). This CDR3 is 10 amino acids long. Trimming removed 5 bases from V and 3 bases from J, with 4 bases in between. Written as DNA, the CDR3 is TGCAGTGCTTTCGACACTGAAGCTTTCTTT. It codes for CSAFDTEAFF.

The chain links TRBV2 to TRBJ1-2, with a tentative D call TRBD1 (6 bases). The germline CDR1 and CDR2 sequences are SNHLY and FYNNEI. CDR3 length: 11 amino acids. The V end was cut by 6 bases, the J end by 8 bases, with 10 bases between. CDR3 DNA sequence: TGTGCCAGCAGACAGGGTGGGGGCTACACCTTC. Its protein product is CASRQGGGYTF.

The chain links TRBV20-1 to TRBJ1-2; TRBD1 agrees at 8 bases. CDR1 is DFQATT and CDR2 is SNEGSKA in the germline V gene (reference sequence). V lost 1 base to trimming and J lost 7 bases; unmatched junction nucleotides: 5. The CDR3 runs 13 residues. The CDR3 is CSARAGGLRGYTF. The DNA of the CDR3 is TGCAGTGCTAGAGCAGGGGGCCTTCGTGGCTACACCTTC.

This clonotype was detected ten times or more. The chain links TRBV5-1 to TRBJ1-1; TRBD1 matches 7 bases. Germline V lookup: CDR1 SGHRS, CDR2 YFSETQ. V shed 4 bases and J 6 bases; nucleotides not matched to a gene: 9. The CDR3 contains 14 residues. The CDR3 DNA reads as TGCGCCAGCAGCACCCGACAGGGTACGGCTGAAGCTTTCTTT. Translation gives CASSTRQGTAEAFF.

This clonotype has more than one count but fewer than ten. The CDR3: CASDLGLAGQETQYF. In DNA, the CDR3 is TGTGCCAGCGACCTGGGACTAGCGGGGCAAGAGACCCAGTACTTC. The gene calls are TRBV2 and TRBJ2-5; 13 nucleotides align to TRBD2. The CDR3 is made up of 15 amino acids. The V segment lost 8 bases and the J segment 2 bases; nucleotides outside the gene matches: 5. From germline, CDR1 is SNHLY and CDR2 FYNNEI. Supplemented by reference TRBV2 and TRBJ2-5, the full variable domain reads EPEVTQTPSHQVTQMGQEVILRCVPISNHLYFYWYRQILGQKVEFLVSFYNNEISEKSEIFDDQFSVERPDGSNFTLKIRSTKLEDSAMYFCASDLGLAGQETQYFGPGTRLLVL.

Concerning this clonotype: One end of the junction fails to match germline, which may point to a read error. The rearrangement links TRBV6-1 to TRBJ1-1; tentatively, D is TRBD1 (6 bases). Germline-derived CDR1 and CDR2 are MNHNS and SASEGT. The CDR3 has 14 residues. The CDR3 DNA is TGTCCCAGCAGGGGTCTCGGGTGGGACACTGAAGCTTTCTTT. It yields the protein CPSRGLGWDTEAFF.

This clonotype came up a few times. V and J are TRBV2 and TRBJ1-6; possibly TRBD1 for D (6 bases). The V end lost 7 bases, the J end lost 11 bases, and 15 bases lay between the germline ends. Germline lookup yields CDR1 SNHLY and CDR2 FYNNEI. This CDR3 has 13 residues. In nucleotides, the CDR3 is TGTGCCAGCATTGGACAGAGAGGGACACCCCTCCACTTT. It translates to CASIGQRGTPLHF. Supplemented by reference TRBV2 and TRBJ1-6, the full variable domain reads EPEVTQTPSHQVTQMGQEVILRCVPISNHLYFYWYRQILGQKVEFLVSFYNNEISEKSEIFDDQFSVERPDGSNFTLKIRSTKLEDSAMYFCASIGQRGTPLHFGNGTRLTVT.

There are many counts of this clonotype. The chain has TRBV4-3 and TRBJ2-1; D gene uncertain. The germline V gene encodes CDR1 LGHNA and CDR2 YSLEER. The CDR3 runs 16 residues. Trimming took 0 bases from V and 0 from J, leaving 9 bases between them. For the CDR3, the DNA is TGCGCCAGCAGCCAAGAGTCGGACCCCTCCTACAATGAGCAGTTCTTC. It translates to CASSQESDPSYNEQFF.

The genes are TRBV2 and TRBJ1-6; 9 nucleotides align to TRBD1. The CDR3 consists of 14 residues. The germline V gene has CDR1 SNHLY and CDR2 FYNNEI. The V segment lost 6 bases and the J segment 10 bases; nucleotides outside the gene matches: 7. The CDR3 nucleotides read TGTGCCAGCAGCGGGACAGGGAAATGGTCACCCCTCCACTTT. Translation: CASSGTGKWSPLHF.

V gene TRBV19 combines with J gene TRBJ1-1; D not resolved. Trimming cost V 0 bases and J 3 bases, with 8 bases left between them. The CDR3 totals 14 residues. Germline CDR1 reads LNHDA; CDR2 reads SQIVND (reference sequence). CDR3 bases: TGTGCCAGTAGTATAGATGGGTCGGACACTGAAGCTTTCTTT. Translating gives CASSIDGSDTEAFF.

This clonotype was recorded at least ten times. The V and J genes are TRBV6-2 or TRBV6-3 and TRBJ1-5; TRBD1 is a possible D gene (6 bases). Trimming took 2 bases from V and 0 from J, leaving 11 bases between them. The CDR3 spans 16 residues. Germline V gives CDR1 MNHEY, CDR2 SVGEGT. The CDR3 coding sequence is TGTGCCAGCAGTTACAACTCCAGGGGTAGCAATCAGCCCCAGCATTTT. Translating gives CASSYNSRGSNQPQHF.

Comments on this clonotype: The final CDR3 position lacks the conserved phenylalanine or tryptophan, pointing to a likely read error. No DNA is shown, since the ends of the CDR3 on it are uncertain; the CDR3 is the one TCRdb lists. The chain joins TRBV7-4 to TRBJ2-7; the D call in the table, TRBD2, was not verified against the DNA. Germline V gene sequence: CDR1 SGHVT, CDR2 SQSDAQ. The CDR3 contains 8 residues when both ends are counted. The CDR3 reads CASGFTSG.

DNA of the CDR3: TGTGCCAGCAGTACTCCGGGACAGGGGGCAGGCCAGCCCCAGCATTTT. This encodes CASSTPGQGAGQPQHF. The genes are TRBV28 and TRBJ1-5; 12 bases agree with TRBD1. With 5 bases clipped from V and 7 bases from J, the junction kept 9 bases outside the gene matches. This CDR3 has 16 amino acids. CDR1 and CDR2 (germline): MDHEN, SYDVKM.